The next 13 T cell receptor beta chains were all read from a single sample in a study of blood T cell repertoires in COVID-19. Assay used: immunoSEQ multiplex PCR; TCRdb lists only in-frame clones, some missing. The repertoire holds roughly 56,000 clones, with 75% to 90% as singletons. The specimen was peripheral blood. These receptors were obtained from a human donor in a cohort sampled during active COVID-19.

The chain has TRBV30 and TRBJ1-5; D perhaps matches TRBD1 (6 bases). The CDR3 contains 13 residues. Trimming cost V 2 bases and J 7 bases, with 12 bases left between them. Germline V lookup: CDR1 GTSNPN, CDR2 SVGIG (reference sequence). In DNA, the CDR3 is TGTGCCTGGAGTCAGGGGCAGGGACAGCCCCAGCATTTT. Amino acids: CAWSQGQGQPQHF. The full variable domain, rest sourced from reference TRBV30 and TRBJ1-5, is SQTIHQWPATLVQPVGSPLSLECTVEGTSNPNLYWYRQAAGRGLQLLFYSVGIGQISSEVPQNLSASRPQDRQFILSSKKLLLSDSGFYLCAWSQGQGQPQHFGDGTRLSIL.

CDR3 sequence: CASSSRGQANNEQFF. The CDR3 region has the DNA TGTGCCAGCAGTTCTCGCGGGCAGGCAAACAATGAGCAGTTCTTC. V and J are TRBV6-5 and TRBJ2-1; weak D call: TRBD2 (5 bases). CDR3 length: 15 residues. Germline CDR1 MNHEY, CDR2 SVGAGI. V was trimmed by 4 bases and J by 5 bases, leaving 15 bases between them.

V gene TRBV7-9 combines with J gene TRBJ1-2, with unresolved D. This CDR3 contains 14 residues. The germline gives CDR1 SEHNR, CDR2 FQNEAQ (reference sequence). V lost 6 bases to trimming and J lost 1 base, with 12 bases between them. This chain's CDR3 is CASSRLGLNYGYTF. CDR3 bases: TGTGCCAGCAGTCGCCTCGGACTTAACTATGGCTACACCTTC.

This sequence joins TRBV4-1 and TRBJ2-5, with 10 bases lining up with TRBD1. The CDR3 sequence is 15 residues long. Germline assignment: CDR1 MGHRA and CDR2 YSYEKL. V was clipped by 0 bases and J by 7 bases; unmatched bases: 5. CDR3 loop: CASSQDRGTGVTQYF. The CDR3 DNA follows: TGCGCCAGCAGCCAAGATAGGGGGACAGGGGTGACCCAGTACTTC.

This clone turned up a few times. The gene calls are TRBV12-5 and TRBJ1-2; 8 positions agree with TRBD1. The CDR3 contains 13 residues. V trimming: 6 bases; J trimming: 5 bases; junction bases outside the gene matches: 5. Germline V CDR1 and CDR2: LGHNT, FRNRAP. DNA for the CDR3: TGTGCTAGTGGGGGACAGGACCTTTATGGCTACACCTTC. Translation gives CASGGQDLYGYTF.

The chain recombines TRBV7-2 with TRBJ2-2, with a weak D call TRBD2 (6 bases). The CDR3 has 17 residues. Trimming removed 2 bases from V and 4 bases from J, with 17 bases in between. Germline V gene lookup returns CDR1 SGHTA and CDR2 FQGNSA. This chain's CDR3 is CASSLISGGSGTGELFF. Written as DNA, the CDR3 is TGTGCCAGCAGCTTAATTTCTGGGGGGTCCGGCACCGGGGAGCTGTTTTTT.

This chain connects TRBV7-9 to TRBJ2-1; D unresolved. Trimming removed 5 bases from V and 7 bases from J, with 3 bases in between. Germline CDR1 and CDR2: SEHNR and FQNEAQ (reference sequence). This CDR3 has 10 amino acids. The CDR3, as DNA: TGTGCCAGCAGCCAGAATGAGCAGTTCTTC. Protein sequence: CASSQNEQFF.

The chain employs TRBV24-1 and TRBJ2-1; possibly TRBD2 for D (5 bases). The CDR3 covers 17 residues. The V and J ends lost 9 bases and 1 base respectively, with 21 bases between them. CDR1 and CDR2 from the germline V gene are KGHDR and SFDVKD. CDR3 loop: CATCPGSYSFSYNEQFF. CDR3 nucleotide sequence: TGTGCCACCTGTCCGGGAAGTTACTCCTTTTCCTACAATGAGCAGTTCTTC.

This chain joins TRBV3-1 (or the pseudogene TRBV3-2) and TRBJ1-1; perhaps TRBD1 as D (6 bases). Germline-derived CDR1 and CDR2 are LGHDT and YNNKEL (reference sequence). The length of the CDR3 is 13 residues. Written as DNA, the CDR3 is TGTGCTTCGGGGGTACAGGGAGGGACTGAAGCTTTCTTT. Translated: CASGVQGGTEAFF.

This rearrangement joins TRBV4-2 to TRBJ1-2; TRBD1 matches at 9 bases. CDR1 is LGHNA and CDR2 is YNFKEQ in the germline V gene. The CDR3 length is 14 residues. V lost 1 base and J lost 7; bases outside the gene matches: 4. As DNA, the CDR3 is TGTGCCAGCAGCCAAGGGACAGGGGAGGGTGGCTACACCTTC. Translating it yields CASSQGTGEGGYTF.

V and J are TRBV5-1 and TRBJ1-1; 12 bases are a match to TRBD1. Germline lookup yields CDR1 SGHRS and CDR2 YFSETQ. This CDR3 has 16 amino acids. The junction had 7 bases not matched to a gene; V was cut back by 2 bases and J by 5 bases. The CDR3 spells CASSFRDRGRRTEAFF. The CDR3 region has the DNA TGCGCCAGCAGCTTCCGGGACAGGGGGCGAAGAACTGAAGCTTTCTTT.

J is TRBJ1-2 and V is TRBV5-1; a weak D match, TRBD1 (5 bases). The V end was cut by 0 bases, the J end by 7 bases, with 10 bases between. The CDR3 spans 13 residues. Germline CDR1 reads SGHRS; CDR2 reads YFSETQ. As DNA, the CDR3 is TGCGCCAGCAGCTTGGATGGCGGGGCTGGCTACACCTTC. Protein sequence: CASSLDGGAGYTF.

CDR3 residues: CASSWTSGRGGEQFF. The CDR3 DNA sequence: TGCGCCAGCAGCTGGACTAGCGGGAGAGGGGGTGAGCAGTTCTTC. The J gene is TRBJ2-1, the V gene TRBV5-1; TRBD2 agrees at 13 bases. This CDR3 contains 15 residues. Germline loops: CDR1 SGHRS, CDR2 YFSETQ. The trim removed 3 bases at V and 9 bases at J, leaving 6 bases unmatched.